One sample yielded the 23 T cell receptor beta chains listed below, sequenced in a study of T cell repertoires in cytomegalovirus infection. TCRdb reprocessed the reads via MiXCR and lists one record per CDR3 protein. The table has about 830,000 distinct CDR3 sequences, approximately 32% seen once. No antigen is known for these receptors. The sequences come from cultured CD8+ T cells from PBMCs, collected from culture after CMV antigen stimulation. The receptors were gathered from a human donor in good health (CMV status not recorded). Some clones in this sample may be carry-over from other donors' samples.

The J gene is TRBJ2-5, the V gene TRBV6-1, with 14 nucleotides matching TRBD2. The V and J ends lost 6 bases and 5 bases, in that order; junction bases with no gene match: 8. The CDR3 extends over 16 amino acids. Germline CDR1 MNHNS, CDR2 SASEGT. CDR3 protein: CASRRTSGGPSETQYF. Written as DNA, the CDR3 is TGTGCCAGCAGGAGGACTAGCGGGGGGCCGAGTGAGACCCAGTACTTC.

With regard to this clonotype: A much larger clonotype is one base distant, so this may be a read error. V is TRBV7-9 and J is TRBJ2-2; no definite D call. The V gene's germline CDR1 is SEHNR and CDR2 FQNEAQ (reference sequence). The CDR3 consists of 12 residues. CDR3 sequence reads: CVSSLAGGELFF. DNA of the CDR3: TGTGTCAGCAGCTTAGCAGGCGGGGAGCTGTTTTTT.

This clonotype was seen a handful of times. The chain combines TRBV7-2 with TRBJ2-7; weak D call: TRBD1 (6 bases). CDR1 and CDR2 (germline): SGHTA, FQGNSA. The length of the CDR3 is 15 residues. Trimming shortened V by 2 bases and J by 2 bases, and 13 bases separated the two germline ends. The CDR3 loop is CASSLIGPGAYEQYF. The CDR3 nucleotides read TGTGCCAGCAGCTTAATAGGACCAGGGGCCTACGAGCAGTACTTC.

This chain joins TRBV6-1 and TRBJ1-5; D gene ambiguous. Trimming removed 1 base from V and 9 bases from J, with 13 bases in between. This CDR3 has 14 amino acids. Germline V lookup: CDR1 MNHNS, CDR2 SASEGT. CDR3 region: CASSEEVSPPPQHF. The DNA for the CDR3 is TGTGCCAGCAGTGAAGAAGTTTCACCGCCGCCCCAGCATTTT.

In this sample, this clonotype turned up many times. The chain carries TRBV7-6 and TRBJ1-1; D is ambiguous. Germline V gene data show CDR1 as SGHVS and CDR2 as FNYEAQ. V was trimmed by 5 bases and J by 5 bases, leaving 9 bases between them. This CDR3 comprises 12 residues. The CDR3, as DNA: TGTGCCAGCAGCAAAGAAGGGACTGAAGCTTTCTTT. Translation gives CASSKEGTEAFF.

The V gene is TRBV5-6, the J gene TRBJ2-5, with TRBD1 matching over 10 bases. From germline, CDR1 is SGHDT and CDR2 YYEEEE. This CDR3 is 18 amino acids long. Trimming cost V 2 bases and J 5 bases; bases outside gene matches: 15. Here the CDR3 DNA reads TGTGCCAGCAGCTTAAACCGGGACAGGGGATCTTTTAGGGAGACCCAGTACTTC. Amino acids: CASSLNRDRGSFRETQYF.

The chain uses TRBV7-9 and TRBJ2-7, with 7 bases that match TRBD1. Germline V lookup: CDR1 SEHNR, CDR2 FQNEAQ (reference sequence). V lost 6 bases to trimming and J lost 1 base; unmatched junction nucleotides: 9. The CDR3 extends over 15 amino acids. The CDR3 DNA follows: TGTGCCAGCAGTTCCAAGGACAGGCCTTCCTACGAGCAGTACTTC. Translated: CASSSKDRPSYEQYF.

The rearrangement joins TRBV11-2 to TRBJ2-7, with no clear D. CDR1 and CDR2 (germline): SGHAT, FQNNGV. V lost 0 bases to trimming and J lost 6 bases, with 15 bases between them. This CDR3 is 15 amino acids long. The CDR3 nucleotides read TGTGCCAGCAGCTTAGATCACTCCCTACGCGGCGAGCAGTACTTC. It codes for CASSLDHSLRGEQYF.

This clonotype was found a few times. The V call is TRBV7-2, the J call TRBJ1-3; unclear D gene. Germline V gene data show CDR1 as SGHTA and CDR2 as FQGNSA. Trimming left V 4 bases short and J 5 bases short, with 15 bases between. CDR3 length: 15 residues. In DNA, the CDR3 is TGTGCCAGCAGCTCTCCGCACGGGCCCAGAAACACCATATATTTT. Its translation is CASSSPHGPRNTIYF.

This rearrangement joins TRBV5-6 to TRBJ1-3; D gene uncertain. In germline, CDR1 is SGHDT, CDR2 YYEEEE. The germline V and J ends were trimmed by 0 bases and 0 bases, with 10 bases remaining between them. CDR3 length: 16 amino acids. The CDR3 DNA is TGTGCCAGCAGCTTGGGGGCGATCTACTCTGGAAACACCATATATTTT. Protein product: CASSLGAIYSGNTIYF. The complete variable domain, with remaining parts taken from reference TRBV5-6 and TRBJ1-3, reads DAGVTQSPTHLIKTRGQQVTLRCSPKSGHDTVSWYQQALGQGPQFIFQYYEEEERQRGNFPDRFSGHQFPNYSSELNVNALLLGDSALYLCASSLGAIYSGNTIYFGEGSWLTVV.

In this sample, this clonotype turned up a few times. The chain recombines TRBV6-6 with TRBJ1-5; D ambiguous. The V gene's germline CDR1 is MNHNY and CDR2 SVGAGI (reference sequence). Trimming removed 5 bases at V and 11 bases at J, with 10 bases between. The CDR3 runs 11 residues. Here the CDR3 DNA reads TGTGCCAGCAGTCCTGGACTGTCCCAGCATTTT. It yields the protein CASSPGLSQHF.

The CDR3 sequence is CASSLGTGSVTEAFF. The CDR3 nucleotides read TGTGCCAGCAGCTTAGGGACAGGCTCGGTCACTGAAGCTTTCTTT. The chain uses TRBV7-8 and TRBJ1-1; TRBD1 aligns across 7 bases. The germline V gene has CDR1 SGHVS and CDR2 FQNEAQ. J gave up 4 bases and V 1 base, and 6 bases lay outside the gene matches. This CDR3 contains 15 residues.

The CDR3 spells CASSLLLGGNTEAFF. CDR3 in DNA: TGTGCCAGCAGTTTACTCTTAGGGGGGAACACTGAAGCTTTCTTT. The chain joins TRBV27 to TRBJ1-1; D is possibly TRBD1 (6 bases). Germline V gives CDR1 MNHEY, CDR2 SMNVEV (reference sequence). The CDR3 is made up of 15 amino acids. Trimming stripped 2 bases from V and 1 base from J, with 11 bases between.

This chain uses TRBV7-6 with TRBJ2-1, with 7 bases that match TRBD2. CDR1 is SGHVS and CDR2 is FNYEAQ in the germline V gene. CDR3 length equals 15 residues. Unmatched junction bases numbered 5, after V lost 1 base and J lost 5 bases. This chain's CDR3 is CASSLGPSGNNEQFF. Written as DNA, the CDR3 is TGTGCCAGCAGCTTAGGTCCTAGCGGTAACAATGAGCAGTTCTTC.

The chain joins TRBV4-1 to TRBJ2-2; maybe TRBD2 (5 bases). The CDR3 runs 14 residues. With 0 bases removed from V and 7 bases from J, the gap between germline ends came to 9 bases. CDR1 and CDR2 from the germline V gene are MGHRA and YSYEKL. The CDR3 protein is CASSQERGFGELFF. CDR3 in DNA: TGCGCCAGCAGCCAAGAACGGGGATTCGGGGAGCTGTTTTTT.

This clonotype has just a few counts. The chain has TRBV6-7 and TRBJ2-7, with D perhaps TRBD1 (5 bases). TRBV6-7 is placed among ORFs of uncertain function. The length of the CDR3 is 13 residues. V lost 6 bases and J lost 3, with 12 bases in between. CDR3 coding DNA: TGTGCCAGCAGGTCGGACACAAACTACGAGCAGTACTTC. It yields the protein CASRSDTNYEQYF.

The rearrangement uses TRBV6-2 or TRBV6-3 and TRBJ2-7; 8 positions agree with TRBD1. CDR1 is MNHEY, CDR2 SVGEGT, per germline. With V trimmed by 2 bases and J by 3 bases, 6 bases remained unmatched. The CDR3 is 15 amino acids. The CDR3 sequence is CASSYPTGVGYEQYV. The CDR3 DNA follows: TGTGCCAGCAGTTACCCGACAGGGGTCGGCTACGAGCAGTACGTC.

The chain joins TRBV5-1 to TRBJ2-2; D is tentatively TRBD1 or TRBD2 (5 bases each). The CDR3 covers 13 residues. Germline lookup yields CDR1 SGHRS and CDR2 YFSETQ. Trimming removed 3 bases at V and 6 bases at J, with 9 bases between. The CDR3 protein is CASSSMGAGELFF. The CDR3 DNA follows: TGCGCCAGCAGCTCGATGGGGGCCGGGGAGCTGTTTTTT.

This clonotype was counted a few times. V gene TRBV12-3 or TRBV12-4 combines with J gene TRBJ2-3, with 8 bases that match TRBD2. J was trimmed by 1 base and V by 7 bases; bases with no gene match: 1. The CDR3 runs to 13 residues. The CDR3 protein is CASNGGGTDTQYF. DNA of the CDR3: TGTGCCAGCAACGGGGGGGGCACAGATACGCAGTATTTT.

This clonotype showed up many times. V and J are TRBV6-1 and TRBJ1-6; maybe TRBD1 (6 bases). Per the germline V gene, CDR1 is MNHNS and CDR2 is SASEGT. CDR3 length: 14 amino acids. V shed 5 bases and J shed 10 bases, with 15 bases lying between them. CDR3 loop: CASSLTGYESPLHF. The CDR3 DNA reads as TGTGCCAGCAGTCTAACAGGGTATGAATCACCCCTCCACTTT.

This clonotype was recorded a few times. The chain employs TRBV5-6 and TRBJ1-6; D is ambiguous. Germline V lookup: CDR1 SGHDT, CDR2 YYEEEE. This CDR3 spans 14 amino acids. The V and J ends lost 0 bases and 4 bases respectively, with 5 bases between them. CDR3 loop: CASSLGTYNSPLHF. In nucleotides, the CDR3 is TGTGCCAGCAGCTTGGGGACTTATAATTCACCCCTCCACTTT.

This clonotype was seen only a few times. The chain uses TRBV7-2 and TRBJ1-1, with a tentative D call TRBD1 (5 bases). Germline CDR1 SGHTA, CDR2 FQGNSA. The CDR3 has 15 amino acids. Deletions cut 5 bases from V and 4 bases from J, with 17 bases between. In DNA form, the CDR3 reads TGTGCCAGCAGCCCGTCGGGATGGGACGGCACTGAAGCTTTCTTT. Translation: CASSPSGWDGTEAFF.

This sequence joins TRBV19 and TRBJ1-6; tentative D call: TRBD1 (5 bases). V lost 7 bases and J 6 bases, leaving 13 bases between the germline ends. The CDR3 totals 14 residues. Germline V gene data show CDR1 as LNHDA and CDR2 as SQIVND (reference sequence). The CDR3, as DNA: TGTGCCAGTACCCTTCAGGGAGGTAATTCACCCCTCCACTTT. Encoded protein: CASTLQGGNSPLHF. The full variable domain, in which reference TRBV19 and TRBJ1-6 provide the parts outside the CDR3, is DGGITQSPKYLFRKEGQNVTLSCEQNLNHDAMYWYRQDPGQGLRLIYYSQIVNDFQKGDIAEGYSVSREKKESFPLTVTSAQKNPTAFYLCASTLQGGNSPLHFGNGTRLTVT.